This T cell receptor (beta chain) stems from a study of shared clonotypes between healthy human individuals. General study results and limits: Larger estimated richness was generally recorded for naive subsets relative to memory subsets.

Comment on this clone: Its antigen is unknown.

CDR3 size: 15 residues. V gave up 5 bases and J gave up 6 bases; unmatched junction bases: 9. Germline V gives CDR1 MNHNS, CDR2 SASEGT. The assay used deep level. TCRdb's table, derived via immunoSEQ multiplex PCR, lists solely in-frame clones and lacks some. The repertoire holds about 820,000 clones, with 80% to 95% as singletons. Naivety among CD8 cells was defined by CD45RO negativity and positive CCR7 selection, thereby excluding terminally differentiated effector memory CD45RA+ cells. The donors were adults (healthy and HIV-negative) with no recent acute infections or vaccinations. The study drew all its donors from Caucasian adults living in Nashville, Tennessee.

This receptor was identified in a young man in good health. The chain combines TRBV6-1 with TRBJ1-4, with 7 nucleotides matching TRBD1. The sequenced material came from naive CD8+ T cells sorted from blood. CDR3 amino acids: CASSHETGWDEKLFF. In DNA form, the CDR3 reads TGTGCCAGCAGTCATGAGACAGGGTGGGATGAAAAACTGTTTTTT.